This T cell receptor (beta chain) was obtained from a study of T-cell reconstitution after alpha-beta-depleted transplantation in children. A TCRbeta library incorporating unique molecular identifiers was prepared. Using its own MiXCR run on the PCR reads, TCRdb lists one record per CDR3 protein. In the table there are approximately 190,000 distinct CDR3 sequences, about 8.2% of which are singletons. Overall study results and limits: Counts and diversity of T cells one year after transplant came mostly from newly produced T cells. Reportedly, roughly two months post-transplant, alpha-beta T cells arose from several hundred expanded graft clones. At day 60, the high TCRbeta diversity found in some patients originated from recipient T cells and thymic progenitors that had survived.

Turning to this clonotype: Its antigen is not identified.

Germline V gene sequence: CDR1 SGHVS, CDR2 FNYEAQ. V was pared by 5 bases and J by 0 bases, with 10 bases between. The CDR3 covers 14 residues. The chain uses TRBV7-6 and TRBJ2-5; D unclear. The source is a male patient between 2 and 15 years old who had a stem cell transplant for acute myeloid leukemia, so the T cells may come from the graft donor. Source: PBMCs, mostly from graft donor cells, taken 360 days after TCRalphabeta/CD19-depleted stem cell transplant. The CDR3 nucleotides read TGTGCCAGCAGCCTGCGGATCAACCAAGAGACCCAGTACTTC. Its translation: CASSLRINQETQYF.